The sequence of this T cell receptor beta chain was determined in a study of blood T cells in healthy people across ages. As to this clonotype: The antigen is undetermined.

Primers used in a second PCR of roughly 7 to 12 cycles were a sample-barcoded 5' primer and a J-beta primer mix. TCRdb reprocessed the 5' RACE reads via MiXCR and lists one record per CDR3 protein. The sample lists around 780,000 distinct CDR3 sequences; 56% were seen once. Study results and caveats: Strongly correlated with naive T cell percentage was TCR beta diversity.

The sequenced material came from blood. The origin of this receptor is a man aged 40-55 years in good health.

CDR3 sequence reads: CSVEQGALPYEQYF. CDR3 DNA: TGCAGCGTTGAACAGGGGGCCCTTCCGTACGAGCAGTACTTC. This chain joins TRBV29-1 and TRBJ2-7; 8 nucleotides agree with TRBD1. The length of the CDR3 is 14 residues. With V trimmed by 2 bases and J by 4 bases, 7 bases remained unmatched. Looked up from germline, CDR1 is SQVTM and CDR2 is ANQGSEA.